This T cell receptor (beta chain) was found in a study of Graves' ophthalmopathy and Graves' hyperthyroidism. The CDR3 loop spans 17 amino acids. V shed 6 bases and J shed 0 bases, with 18 bases lying between them. Scientists amplified the TCR beta CDR3 regions from RNA transcripts. First-round RT-PCR with HTBI primers preceded a second-round multiplex PCR. TCRdb passed the multiplex PCR reads through MiXCR, listing each CDR3 protein once. In the table there are 200,000 to 250,000 distinct CDR3 sequences, 45% of which are singletons. The chain combines TRBV12-3 or TRBV12-4 with TRBJ1-5; the D is unclear. What was sequenced was peripheral blood. The origin of this receptor is an adult man with Graves' ophthalmopathy. Here the CDR3 DNA reads TGTGCCAGCAGCTTAAGAGGATTACAGAATAGCAATCAGCCCCAGCATTTT. Its translation: CASSLRGLQNSNQPQHF.